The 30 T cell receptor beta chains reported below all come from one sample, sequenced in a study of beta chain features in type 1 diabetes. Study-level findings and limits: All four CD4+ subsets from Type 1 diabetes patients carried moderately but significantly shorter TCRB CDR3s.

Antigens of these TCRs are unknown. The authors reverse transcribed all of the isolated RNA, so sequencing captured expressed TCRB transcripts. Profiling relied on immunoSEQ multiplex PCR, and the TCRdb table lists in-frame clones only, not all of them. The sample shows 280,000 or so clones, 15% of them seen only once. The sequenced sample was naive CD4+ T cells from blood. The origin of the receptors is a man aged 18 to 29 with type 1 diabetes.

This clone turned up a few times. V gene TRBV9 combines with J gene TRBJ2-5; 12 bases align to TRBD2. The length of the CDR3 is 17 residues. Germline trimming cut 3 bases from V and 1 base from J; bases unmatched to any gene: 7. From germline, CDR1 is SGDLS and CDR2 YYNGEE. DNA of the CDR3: TGTGCCAGCAGCGGACTTTTGGGACTAGCGGGCCAAGAGACCCAGTACTTC. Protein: CASSGLLGLAGQETQYF.

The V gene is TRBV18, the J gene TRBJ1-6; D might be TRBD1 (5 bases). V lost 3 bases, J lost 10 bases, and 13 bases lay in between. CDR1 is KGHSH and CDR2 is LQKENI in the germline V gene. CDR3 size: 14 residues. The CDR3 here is CASSPAGHDSPLHF. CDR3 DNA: TGTGCCAGCTCACCGGCGGGGCATGACTCACCCCTCCACTTT.

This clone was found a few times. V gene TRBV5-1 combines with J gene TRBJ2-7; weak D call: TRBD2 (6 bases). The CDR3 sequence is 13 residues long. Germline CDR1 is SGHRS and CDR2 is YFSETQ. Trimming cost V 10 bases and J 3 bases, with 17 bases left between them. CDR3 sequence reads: CASRPGLDYEQYF. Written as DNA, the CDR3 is TGCGCCTCCCGACCGGGACTTGACTACGAGCAGTACTTC.

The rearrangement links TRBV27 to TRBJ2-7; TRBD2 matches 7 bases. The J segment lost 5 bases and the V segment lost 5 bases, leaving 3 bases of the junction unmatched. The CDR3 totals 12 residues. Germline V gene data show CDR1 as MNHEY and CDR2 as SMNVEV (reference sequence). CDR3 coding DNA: TGTGCCAGCAGTCCGACTAGCCACGAGCAGTACTTC. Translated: CASSPTSHEQYF.

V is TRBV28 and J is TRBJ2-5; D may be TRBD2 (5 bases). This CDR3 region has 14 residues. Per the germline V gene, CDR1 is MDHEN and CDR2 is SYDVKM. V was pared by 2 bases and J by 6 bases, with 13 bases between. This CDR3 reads CASSLTVSGKTQYF. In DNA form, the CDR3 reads TGTGCCAGCAGTTTAACAGTCTCGGGGAAGACCCAGTACTTC.

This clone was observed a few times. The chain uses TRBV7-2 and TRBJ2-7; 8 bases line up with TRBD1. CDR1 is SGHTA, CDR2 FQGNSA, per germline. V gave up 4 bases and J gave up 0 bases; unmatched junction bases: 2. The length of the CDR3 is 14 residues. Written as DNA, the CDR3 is TGTGCCAGCAGCTCCAGGGGGCCCTCCTACGAGCAGTACTTC. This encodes CASSSRGPSYEQYF.

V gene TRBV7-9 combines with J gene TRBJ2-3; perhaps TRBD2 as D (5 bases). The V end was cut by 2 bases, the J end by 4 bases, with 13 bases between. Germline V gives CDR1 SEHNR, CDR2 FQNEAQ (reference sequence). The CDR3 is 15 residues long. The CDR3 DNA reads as TGTGCCAGCAGCTTACACTTAGCGCAGGCAGATACGCAGTATTTT. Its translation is CASSLHLAQADTQYF.

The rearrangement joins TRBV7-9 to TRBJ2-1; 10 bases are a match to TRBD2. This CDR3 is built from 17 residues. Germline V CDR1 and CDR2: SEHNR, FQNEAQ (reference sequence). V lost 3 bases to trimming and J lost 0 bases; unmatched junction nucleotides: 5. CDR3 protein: CASSFVLAGVSYNEQFF. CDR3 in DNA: TGTGCCAGCAGCTTCGTGCTAGCGGGGGTCTCCTACAATGAGCAGTTCTTC.

The CDR3 protein is CASSHPTSGSRGYEQYF. In DNA form, the CDR3 reads TGTGCCAGCAGCCACCCGACTAGCGGGAGCAGGGGCTACGAGCAGTACTTC. The chain uses TRBV4-2 and TRBJ2-7; TRBD2 matches at 12 bases. V lost 3 bases to trimming and J lost 3 bases; unmatched junction nucleotides: 9. From germline, CDR1 is LGHNA and CDR2 YNFKEQ. This CDR3 is 17 amino acids long.

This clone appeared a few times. The CDR3 sequence is CAWSSGGSTDTQYF. CDR3 coding DNA: TGTGCCTGGAGTAGCGGGGGAAGCACAGATACGCAGTATTTT. The rearrangement links TRBV30 to TRBJ2-3, with 8 nucleotides matching TRBD2. Germline CDR1 GTSNPN, CDR2 SVGIG (reference sequence). Unmatched junction bases numbered 1, after V lost 2 bases and J lost 0 bases. The CDR3 has 14 amino acids.

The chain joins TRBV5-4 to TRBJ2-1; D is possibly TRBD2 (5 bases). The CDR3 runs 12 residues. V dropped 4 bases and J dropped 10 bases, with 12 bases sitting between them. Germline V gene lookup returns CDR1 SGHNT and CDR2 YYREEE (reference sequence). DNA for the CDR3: TGTGCCAGCAGCGGAGGATCGGCGGAGCAGTTCTTC. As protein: CASSGGSAEQFF.

The CDR3 coding sequence is TGTGCCAGCAGCCGGGTATATGGCTACACCTTC. Translated, it gives CASSRVYGYTF. J is TRBJ1-2 and V is TRBV9; D gene unclear. The CDR3 extends over 11 amino acids. Germline CDR1 and CDR2: SGDLS and YYNGEE. The V and J ends lost 4 bases and 5 bases respectively, with 6 bases between them.

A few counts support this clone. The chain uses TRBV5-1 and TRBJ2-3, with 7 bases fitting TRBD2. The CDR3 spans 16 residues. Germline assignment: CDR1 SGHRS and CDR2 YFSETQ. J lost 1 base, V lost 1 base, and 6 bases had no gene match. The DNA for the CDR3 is TGCGCCAGCAGCTTGTTCCCTAGCGGAGGCACAGATACGCAGTATTTT. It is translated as CASSLFPSGGTDTQYF.

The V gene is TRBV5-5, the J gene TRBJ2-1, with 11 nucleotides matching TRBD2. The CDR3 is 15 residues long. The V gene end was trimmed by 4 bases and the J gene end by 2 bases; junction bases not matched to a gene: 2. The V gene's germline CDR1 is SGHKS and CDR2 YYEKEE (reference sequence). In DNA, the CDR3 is TGTGCCAGCAGCCAGGGACTAGCGGCCTACAATGAGCAGTTCTTC. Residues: CASSQGLAAYNEQFF.

The CDR3 region is CASSKGQNVVEQYF. CDR3 coding DNA: TGTGCCAGTAGTAAGGGACAGAATGTTGTCGAGCAGTACTTC. This chain uses TRBV19 with TRBJ2-7; TRBD1 matches at 7 bases. Germline CDR1 reads LNHDA; CDR2 reads SQIVND (reference sequence). Trimming at V came to 4 bases and at J to 6 bases, leaving 9 bases not matched to a gene. The CDR3 is made up of 14 amino acids.

The chain's CDR3 is CAISESGTGLYEQYF. In DNA form, the CDR3 reads TGTGCCATCAGTGAGTCAGGGACAGGGTTATACGAGCAGTACTTC. This sequence joins TRBV10-3 and TRBJ2-7; 9 bases match TRBD1. The CDR3 length is 15 residues. The V and J ends lost 0 bases and 4 bases, in that order; junction bases with no gene match: 4. Per germline, CDR1 ENHRY and CDR2 SYGVKD.

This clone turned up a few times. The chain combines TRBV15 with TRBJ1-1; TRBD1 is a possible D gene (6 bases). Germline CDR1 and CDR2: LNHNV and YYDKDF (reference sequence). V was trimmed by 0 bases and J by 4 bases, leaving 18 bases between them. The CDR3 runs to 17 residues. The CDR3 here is CATSRDDRLEAGTEAFF. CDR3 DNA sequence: TGTGCCACCAGCAGAGACGACAGGTTAGAGGCTGGCACTGAAGCTTTCTTT.

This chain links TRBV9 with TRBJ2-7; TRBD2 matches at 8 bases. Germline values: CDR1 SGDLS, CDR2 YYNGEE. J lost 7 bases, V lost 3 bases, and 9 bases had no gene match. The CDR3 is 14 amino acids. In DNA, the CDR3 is TGTGCCAGCAGCGACGGGGGGGCATCTAGAGAGCAGTACTTC. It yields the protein CASSDGGASREQYF.

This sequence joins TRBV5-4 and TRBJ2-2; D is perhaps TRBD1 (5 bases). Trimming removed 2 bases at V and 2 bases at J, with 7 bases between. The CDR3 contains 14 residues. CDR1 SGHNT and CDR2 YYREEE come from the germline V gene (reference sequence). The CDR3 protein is CASSFQGNTGELFF. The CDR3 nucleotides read TGTGCCAGCAGCTTCCAGGGTAACACCGGGGAGCTGTTTTTT.

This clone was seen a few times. The CDR3 DNA sequence: TGTGCCAGCAGCTTAGCGGGACTAGCGGGCGAGCAGTACTTC. Residues: CASSLAGLAGEQYF. This chain uses TRBV7-6 with TRBJ2-7; TRBD2 matches 12 bases. The CDR3 loop spans 14 amino acids. The ends lost 0 bases at V and 6 bases at J; junction bases unmatched: 0. Germline V CDR1 and CDR2: SGHVS, FNYEAQ.

The CDR3 reads CASYDQTSGRGDEQFF. CDR3 DNA sequence: TGTGCCAGCTACGACCAAACTAGCGGGAGGGGCGATGAGCAGTTCTTC. The chain combines TRBV27 with TRBJ2-1; 13 bases match TRBD2. V lost 8 bases, J lost 8 bases, and 12 bases stayed unmatched. Germline CDR1 is MNHEY and CDR2 is SMNVEV (reference sequence). CDR3 size: 16 residues.

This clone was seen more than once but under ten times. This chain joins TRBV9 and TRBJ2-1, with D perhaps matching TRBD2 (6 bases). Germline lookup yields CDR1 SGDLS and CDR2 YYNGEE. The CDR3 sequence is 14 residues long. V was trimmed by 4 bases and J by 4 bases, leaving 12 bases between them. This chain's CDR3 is CASSPRDFYNEQFF. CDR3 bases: TGTGCCAGCAGCCCCCGGGACTTTTACAATGAGCAGTTCTTC. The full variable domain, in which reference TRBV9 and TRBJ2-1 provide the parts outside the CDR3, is DSGVTQTPKHLITATGQRVTLRCSPRSGDLSVYWYQQSLDQGLQFLIQYYNGEERAKGNILERFSAQQFPDLHSELNLSSLELGDSALYFCASSPRDFYNEQFFGPGTRLTVL.

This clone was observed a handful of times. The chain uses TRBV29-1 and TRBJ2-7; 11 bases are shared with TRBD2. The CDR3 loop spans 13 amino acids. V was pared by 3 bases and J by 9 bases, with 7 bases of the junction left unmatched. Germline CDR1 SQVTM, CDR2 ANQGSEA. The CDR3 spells CSVEGLAGGGQYF. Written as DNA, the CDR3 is TGCAGCGTTGAGGGGCTAGCGGGGGGCGGGCAGTACTTC.

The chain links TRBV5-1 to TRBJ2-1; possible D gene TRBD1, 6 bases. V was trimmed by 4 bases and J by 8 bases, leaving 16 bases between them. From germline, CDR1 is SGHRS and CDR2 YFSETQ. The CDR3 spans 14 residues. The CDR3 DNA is TGCGCCAGCAGCGGTAGTACAGGGTTGGATGAGCAGTTCTTC. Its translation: CASSGSTGLDEQFF. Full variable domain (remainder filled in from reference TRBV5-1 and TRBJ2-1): KAGVTQTPRYLIKTRGQQVTLSCSPISGHRSVSWYQQTPGQGLQFLFEYFSETQRNKGNFPGRFSGRQFSNSRSEMNVSTLELGDSALYLCASSGSTGLDEQFFGPGTRLTVL.

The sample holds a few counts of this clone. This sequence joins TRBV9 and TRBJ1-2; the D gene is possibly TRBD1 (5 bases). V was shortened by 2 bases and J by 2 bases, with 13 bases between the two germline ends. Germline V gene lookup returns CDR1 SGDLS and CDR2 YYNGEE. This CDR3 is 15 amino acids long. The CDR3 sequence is CASSVKGHANYGYTF. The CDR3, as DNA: TGTGCCAGCAGCGTCAAGGGGCACGCGAACTATGGCTACACCTTC.

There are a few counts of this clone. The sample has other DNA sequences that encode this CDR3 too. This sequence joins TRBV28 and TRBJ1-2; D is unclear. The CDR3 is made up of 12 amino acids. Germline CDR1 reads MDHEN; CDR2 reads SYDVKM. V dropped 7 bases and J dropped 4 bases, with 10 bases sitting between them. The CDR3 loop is CASNLPGYGYTF. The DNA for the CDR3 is TGTGCCAGCAACCTCCCGGGCTATGGCTACACCTTC.

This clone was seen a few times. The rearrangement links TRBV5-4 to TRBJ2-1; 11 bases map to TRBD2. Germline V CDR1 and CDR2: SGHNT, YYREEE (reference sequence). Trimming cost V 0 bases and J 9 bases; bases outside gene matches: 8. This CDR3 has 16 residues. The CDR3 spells CASSLGFSGGAGEQFF. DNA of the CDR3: TGTGCCAGCAGCTTGGGATTTAGCGGGGGGGCCGGTGAGCAGTTCTTC.

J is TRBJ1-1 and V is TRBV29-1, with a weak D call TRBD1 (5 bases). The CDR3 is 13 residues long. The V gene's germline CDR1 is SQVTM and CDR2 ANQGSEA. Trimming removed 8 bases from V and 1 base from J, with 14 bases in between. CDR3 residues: CSYWGRPNTEAFF. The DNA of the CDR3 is TGCAGCTACTGGGGCCGGCCGAACACTGAAGCTTTCTTT.

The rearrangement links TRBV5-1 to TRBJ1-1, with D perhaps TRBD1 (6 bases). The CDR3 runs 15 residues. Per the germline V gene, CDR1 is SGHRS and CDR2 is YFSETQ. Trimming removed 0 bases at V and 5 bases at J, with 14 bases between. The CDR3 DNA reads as TGCGCCAGCAGCTTGGTAGCCAGGGGTGTTACTGAAGCTTTCTTT. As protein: CASSLVARGVTEAFF. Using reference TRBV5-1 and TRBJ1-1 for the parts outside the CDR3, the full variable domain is KAGVTQTPRYLIKTRGQQVTLSCSPISGHRSVSWYQQTPGQGLQFLFEYFSETQRNKGNFPGRFSGRQFSNSRSEMNVSTLELGDSALYLCASSLVARGVTEAFFGQGTRLTVV.

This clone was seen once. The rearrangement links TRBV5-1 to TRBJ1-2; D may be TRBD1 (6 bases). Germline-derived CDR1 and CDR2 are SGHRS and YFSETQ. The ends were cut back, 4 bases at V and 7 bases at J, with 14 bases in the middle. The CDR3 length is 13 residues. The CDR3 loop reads CASSGTGYGGYTF. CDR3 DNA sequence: TGCGCCAGCAGCGGCACAGGGTACGGTGGCTACACCTTC. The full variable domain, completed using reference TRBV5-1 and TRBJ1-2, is KAGVTQTPRYLIKTRGQQVTLSCSPISGHRSVSWYQQTPGQGLQFLFEYFSETQRNKGNFPGRFSGRQFSNSRSEMNVSTLELGDSALYLCASSGTGYGGYTFGSGTRLTVV.